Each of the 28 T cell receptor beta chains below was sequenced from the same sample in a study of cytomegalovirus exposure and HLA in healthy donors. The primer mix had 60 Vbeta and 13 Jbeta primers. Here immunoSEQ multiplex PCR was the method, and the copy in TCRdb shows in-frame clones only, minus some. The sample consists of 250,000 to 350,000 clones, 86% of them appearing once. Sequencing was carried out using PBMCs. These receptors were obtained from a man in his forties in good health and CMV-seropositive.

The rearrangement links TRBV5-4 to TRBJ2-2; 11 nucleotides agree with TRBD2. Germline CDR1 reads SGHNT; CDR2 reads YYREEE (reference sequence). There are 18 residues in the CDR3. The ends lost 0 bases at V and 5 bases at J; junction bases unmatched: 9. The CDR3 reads CASSLGPSGRYRTGELFF. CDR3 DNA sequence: TGTGCCAGCAGCTTGGGTCCTAGCGGGAGGTATCGGACCGGGGAGCTGTTTTTT. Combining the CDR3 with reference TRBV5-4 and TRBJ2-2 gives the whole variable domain ETGVTQSPTHLIKTRGQQVTLRCSSQSGHNTVSWYQQALGQGPQFIFQYYREEENGRGNFPPRFSGLQFPNYSSELNVNALELDDSALYLCASSLGPSGRYRTGELFFGEGSRLTVL.

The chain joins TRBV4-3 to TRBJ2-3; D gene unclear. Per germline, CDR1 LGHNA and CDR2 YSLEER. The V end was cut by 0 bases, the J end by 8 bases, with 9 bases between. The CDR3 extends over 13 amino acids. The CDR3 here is CASSQESTGTQYF. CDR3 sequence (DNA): TGCGCCAGCAGCCAAGAGTCCACGGGTACGCAGTATTTT.

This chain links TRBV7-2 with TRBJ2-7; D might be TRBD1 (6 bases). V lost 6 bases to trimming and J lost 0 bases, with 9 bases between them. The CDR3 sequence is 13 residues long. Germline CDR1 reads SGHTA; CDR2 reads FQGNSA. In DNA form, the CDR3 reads TGTGCCAGCAGGGACAGTCCCTCCTACGAGCAGTACTTC. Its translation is CASRDSPSYEQYF.

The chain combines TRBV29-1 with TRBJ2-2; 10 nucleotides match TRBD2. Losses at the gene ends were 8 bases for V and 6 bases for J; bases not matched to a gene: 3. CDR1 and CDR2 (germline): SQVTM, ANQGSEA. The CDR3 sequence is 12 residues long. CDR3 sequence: CSSSGSSGELFF. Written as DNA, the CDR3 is TGCAGCTCTAGCGGGAGCTCCGGGGAGCTGTTTTTT.

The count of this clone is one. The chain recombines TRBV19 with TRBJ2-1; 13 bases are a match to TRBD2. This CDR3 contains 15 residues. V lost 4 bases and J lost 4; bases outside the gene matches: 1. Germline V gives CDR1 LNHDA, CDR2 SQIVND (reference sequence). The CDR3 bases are TGTGCCAGTAGTACGACTAGCGGGAGGTACAATGAGCAGTTCTTC. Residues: CASSTTSGRYNEQFF.

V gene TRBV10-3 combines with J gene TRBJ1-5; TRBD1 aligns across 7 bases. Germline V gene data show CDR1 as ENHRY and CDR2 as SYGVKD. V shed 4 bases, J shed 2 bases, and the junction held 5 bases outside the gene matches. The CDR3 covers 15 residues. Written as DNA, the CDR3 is TGTGCCATCAGTGGGAGGACAGGCGGCAATCAGCCCCAGCATTTT. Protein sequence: CAISGRTGGNQPQHF.

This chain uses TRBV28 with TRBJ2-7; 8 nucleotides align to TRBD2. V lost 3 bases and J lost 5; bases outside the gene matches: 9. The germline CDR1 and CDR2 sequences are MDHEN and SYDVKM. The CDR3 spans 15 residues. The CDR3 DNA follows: TGTGCCAGCAGTTTGGGGCGCGGGAGGACACACGAGCAGTACTTC. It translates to CASSLGRGRTHEQYF.

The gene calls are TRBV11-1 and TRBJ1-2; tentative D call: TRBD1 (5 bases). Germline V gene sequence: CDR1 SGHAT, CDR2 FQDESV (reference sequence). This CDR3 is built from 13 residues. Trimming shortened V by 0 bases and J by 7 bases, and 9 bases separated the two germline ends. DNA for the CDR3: TGTGCCAGCAGCTTAGCGTGGGGCAGTGGCTACACCTTC. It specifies CASSLAWGSGYTF.

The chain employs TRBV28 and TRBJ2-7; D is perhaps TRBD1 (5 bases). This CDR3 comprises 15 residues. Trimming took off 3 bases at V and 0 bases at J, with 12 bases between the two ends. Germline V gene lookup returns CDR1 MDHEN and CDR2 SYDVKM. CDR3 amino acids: CASSFYQGISYEQYF. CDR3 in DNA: TGTGCCAGCAGTTTCTACCAGGGTATCTCCTACGAGCAGTACTTC. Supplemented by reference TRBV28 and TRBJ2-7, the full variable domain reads DVKVTQSSRYLVKRTGEKVFLECVQDMDHENMFWYRQDPGLGLRLIYFSYDVKMKEKGDIPEGYSVSREKKERFSLILESASTNQTSMYLCASSFYQGISYEQYFGPGTRLTVT.

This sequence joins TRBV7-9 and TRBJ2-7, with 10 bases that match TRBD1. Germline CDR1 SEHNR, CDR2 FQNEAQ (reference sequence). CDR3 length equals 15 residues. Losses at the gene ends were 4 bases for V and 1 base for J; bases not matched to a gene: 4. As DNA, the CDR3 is TGTGCCAGCAGCTCTTGGACAGGGGGGTCCTACGAGCAGTACTTC. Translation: CASSSWTGGSYEQYF.

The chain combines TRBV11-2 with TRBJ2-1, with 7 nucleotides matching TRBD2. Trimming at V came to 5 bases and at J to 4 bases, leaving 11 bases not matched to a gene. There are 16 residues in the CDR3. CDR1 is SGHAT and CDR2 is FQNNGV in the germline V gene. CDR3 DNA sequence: TGTGCCAGCAGCCCGCGAGAGACTAGCCCTTACAATGAGCAGTTCTTC. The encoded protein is CASSPRETSPYNEQFF.

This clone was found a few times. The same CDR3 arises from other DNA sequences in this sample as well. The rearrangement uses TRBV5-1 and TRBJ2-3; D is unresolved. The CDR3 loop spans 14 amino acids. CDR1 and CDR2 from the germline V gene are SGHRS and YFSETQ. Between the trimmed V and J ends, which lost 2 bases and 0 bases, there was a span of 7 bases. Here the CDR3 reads CASSFVTSTDTQYF. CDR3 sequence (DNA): TGCGCCAGCAGCTTCGTGACTAGCACAGATACGCAGTATTTT.

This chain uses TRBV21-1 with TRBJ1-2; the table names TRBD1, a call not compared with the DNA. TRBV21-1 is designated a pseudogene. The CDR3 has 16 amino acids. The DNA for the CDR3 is TGTGCCAGCAGCAAAATTAACGGACAGGGGGGTTATGGCTACACCTTC. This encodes CASSKINGQGGYGYTF.

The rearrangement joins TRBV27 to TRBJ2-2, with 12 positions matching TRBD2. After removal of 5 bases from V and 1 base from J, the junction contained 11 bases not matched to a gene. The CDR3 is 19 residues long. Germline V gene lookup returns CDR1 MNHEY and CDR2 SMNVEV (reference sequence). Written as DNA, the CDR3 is TGTGCCAGCAGTACCCACACCGGGACTAGCGGGCTGAACACCGGGGAGCTGTTTTTT. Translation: CASSTHTGTSGLNTGELFF.

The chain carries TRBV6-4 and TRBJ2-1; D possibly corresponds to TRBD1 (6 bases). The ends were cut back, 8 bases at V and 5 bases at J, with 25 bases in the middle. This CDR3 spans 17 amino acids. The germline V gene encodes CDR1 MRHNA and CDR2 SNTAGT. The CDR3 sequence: CASGGRTGLLGHNEQFF. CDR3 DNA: TGTGCCAGCGGAGGAAGAACAGGGCTACTGGGACACAATGAGCAGTTCTTC.

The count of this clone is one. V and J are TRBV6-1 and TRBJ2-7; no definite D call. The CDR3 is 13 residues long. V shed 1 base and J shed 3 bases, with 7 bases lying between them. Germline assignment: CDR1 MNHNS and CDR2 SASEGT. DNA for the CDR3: TGTGCCAGCAGTGAAGGCCAGTACTACGAGCAGTACTTC. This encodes CASSEGQYYEQYF.

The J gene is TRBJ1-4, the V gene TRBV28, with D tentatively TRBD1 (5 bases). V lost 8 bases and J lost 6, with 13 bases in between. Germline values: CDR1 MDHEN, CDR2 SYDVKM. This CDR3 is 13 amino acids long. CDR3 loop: CASVRGEDEKLFF. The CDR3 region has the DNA TGTGCCAGCGTTCGGGGGGAGGATGAAAAACTGTTTTTT.

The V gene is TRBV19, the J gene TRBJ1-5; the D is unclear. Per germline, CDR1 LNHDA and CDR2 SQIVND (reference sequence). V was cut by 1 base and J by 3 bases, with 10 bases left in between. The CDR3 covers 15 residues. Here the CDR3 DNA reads TGTGCCAGTAGTATAGGGAGACGGGACAATCAGCCCCAGCATTTT. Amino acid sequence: CASSIGRRDNQPQHF. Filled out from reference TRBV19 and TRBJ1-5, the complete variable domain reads DGGITQSPKYLFRKEGQNVTLSCEQNLNHDAMYWYRQDPGQGLRLIYYSQIVNDFQKGDIAEGYSVSREKKESFPLTVTSAQKNPTAFYLCASSIGRRDNQPQHFGDGTRLSIL.

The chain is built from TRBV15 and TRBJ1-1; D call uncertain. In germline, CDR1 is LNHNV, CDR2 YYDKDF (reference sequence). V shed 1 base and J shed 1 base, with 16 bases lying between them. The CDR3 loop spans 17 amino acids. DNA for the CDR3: TGTGCCACCAGCAGAGGAGGTTCGACGGTGACGAACACTGAAGCTTTCTTT. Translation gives CATSRGGSTVTNTEAFF.

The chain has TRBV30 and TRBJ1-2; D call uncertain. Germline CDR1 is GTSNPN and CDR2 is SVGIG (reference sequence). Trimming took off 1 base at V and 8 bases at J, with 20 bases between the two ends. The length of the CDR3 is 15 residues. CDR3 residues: CAWSDPSILWAGYTF. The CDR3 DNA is TGTGCCTGGAGTGACCCCTCTATATTGTGGGCCGGCTACACCTTC.

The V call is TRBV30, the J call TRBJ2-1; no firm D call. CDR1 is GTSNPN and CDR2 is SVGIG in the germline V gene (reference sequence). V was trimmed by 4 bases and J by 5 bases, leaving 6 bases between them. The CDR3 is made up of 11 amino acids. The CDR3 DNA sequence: TGTGCCTGGATCCCAGACAATGAGCAGTTCTTC. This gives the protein CAWIPDNEQFF.

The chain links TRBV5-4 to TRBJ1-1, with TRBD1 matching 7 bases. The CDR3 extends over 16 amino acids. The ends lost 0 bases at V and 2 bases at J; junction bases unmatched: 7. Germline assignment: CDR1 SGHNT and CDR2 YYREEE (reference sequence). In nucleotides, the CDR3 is TGTGCCAGCAGCTTGGGTGGACAGGTAGGAAACACTGAAGCTTTCTTT. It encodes CASSLGGQVGNTEAFF.

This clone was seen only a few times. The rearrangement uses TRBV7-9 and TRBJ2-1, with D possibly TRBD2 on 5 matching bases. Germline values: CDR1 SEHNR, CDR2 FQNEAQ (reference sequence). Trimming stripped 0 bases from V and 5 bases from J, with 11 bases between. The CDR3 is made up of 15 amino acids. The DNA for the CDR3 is TGTGCCAGCAGCTTAGCGGCTAGCCGAAACAATGAGCAGTTCTTC. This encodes CASSLAASRNNEQFF.

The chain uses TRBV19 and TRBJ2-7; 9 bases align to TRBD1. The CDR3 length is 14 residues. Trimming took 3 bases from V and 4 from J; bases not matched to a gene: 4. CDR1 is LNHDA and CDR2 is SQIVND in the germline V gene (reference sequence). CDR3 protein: CASSIWDREYEQYF. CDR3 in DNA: TGTGCCAGTAGTATTTGGGACAGGGAGTACGAGCAGTACTTC.

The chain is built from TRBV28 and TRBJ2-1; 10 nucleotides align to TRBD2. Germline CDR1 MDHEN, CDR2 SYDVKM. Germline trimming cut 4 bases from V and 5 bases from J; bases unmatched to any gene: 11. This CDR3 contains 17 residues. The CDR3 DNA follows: TGTGCCAGCAGTTCCCAGGGACCGGGACTAGCGCACAATGAGCAGTTCTTC. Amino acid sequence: CASSSQGPGLAHNEQFF.

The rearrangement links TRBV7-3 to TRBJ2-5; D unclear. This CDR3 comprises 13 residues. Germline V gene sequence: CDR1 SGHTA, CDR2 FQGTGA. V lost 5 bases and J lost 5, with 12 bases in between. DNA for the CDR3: TGTGCCAGCAGCCCAACGGTGGTCGAGACCCAGTACTTC. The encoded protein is CASSPTVVETQYF.

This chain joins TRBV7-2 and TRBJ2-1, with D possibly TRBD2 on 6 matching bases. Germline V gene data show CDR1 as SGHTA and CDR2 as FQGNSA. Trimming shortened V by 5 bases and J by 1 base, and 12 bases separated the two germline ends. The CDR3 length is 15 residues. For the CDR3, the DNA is TGTGCCAGCAGCCCAGTAGGAGGGTCCTACAATGAGCAGTTCTTC. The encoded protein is CASSPVGGSYNEQFF. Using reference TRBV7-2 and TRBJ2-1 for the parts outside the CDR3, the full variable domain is GAGVSQSPSNKVTEKGKDVELRCDPISGHTALYWYRQSLGQGLEFLIYFQGNSAPDKSGLPSDRFSAERTGGSVSTLTIQRTQQEDSAVYLCASSPVGGSYNEQFFGPGTRLTVL.

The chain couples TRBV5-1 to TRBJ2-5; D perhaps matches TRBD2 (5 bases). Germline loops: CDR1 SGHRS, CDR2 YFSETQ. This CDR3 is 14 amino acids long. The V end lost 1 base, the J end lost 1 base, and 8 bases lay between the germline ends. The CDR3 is CASSLLGSQETQYF. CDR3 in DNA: TGCGCCAGCAGCTTGTTGGGGAGCCAAGAGACCCAGTACTTC. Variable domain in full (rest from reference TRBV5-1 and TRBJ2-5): KAGVTQTPRYLIKTRGQQVTLSCSPISGHRSVSWYQQTPGQGLQFLFEYFSETQRNKGNFPGRFSGRQFSNSRSEMNVSTLELGDSALYLCASSLLGSQETQYFGPGTRLLVL.